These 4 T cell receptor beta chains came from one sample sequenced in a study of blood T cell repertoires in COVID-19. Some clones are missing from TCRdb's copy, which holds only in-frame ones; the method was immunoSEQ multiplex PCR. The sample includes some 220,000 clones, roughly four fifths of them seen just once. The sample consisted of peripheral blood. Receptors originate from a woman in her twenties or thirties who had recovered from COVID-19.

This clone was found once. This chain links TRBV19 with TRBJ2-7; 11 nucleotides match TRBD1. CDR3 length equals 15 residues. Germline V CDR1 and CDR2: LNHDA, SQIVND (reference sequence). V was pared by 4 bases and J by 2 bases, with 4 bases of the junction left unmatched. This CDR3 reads CASSKTGQGAYEQYF. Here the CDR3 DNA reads TGTGCCAGTAGTAAAACGGGACAGGGGGCCTACGAGCAGTACTTC.

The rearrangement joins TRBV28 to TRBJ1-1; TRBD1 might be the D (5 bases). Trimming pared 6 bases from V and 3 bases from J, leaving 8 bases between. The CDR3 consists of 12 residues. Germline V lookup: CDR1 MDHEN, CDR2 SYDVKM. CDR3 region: CASRIGDTEAFF. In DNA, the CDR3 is TGTGCCAGCAGGATAGGGGACACTGAAGCTTTCTTT.

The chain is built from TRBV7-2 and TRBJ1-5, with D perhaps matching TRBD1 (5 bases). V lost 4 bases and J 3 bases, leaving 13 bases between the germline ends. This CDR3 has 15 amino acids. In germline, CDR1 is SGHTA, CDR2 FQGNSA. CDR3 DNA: TGTGCCAGCAGCTCGGGGGGGAGAGACAATCAGCCCCAGCATTTT. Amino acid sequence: CASSSGGRDNQPQHF.

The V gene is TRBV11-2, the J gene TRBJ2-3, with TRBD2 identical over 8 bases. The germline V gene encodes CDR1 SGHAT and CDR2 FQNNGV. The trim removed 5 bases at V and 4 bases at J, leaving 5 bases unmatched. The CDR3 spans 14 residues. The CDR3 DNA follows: TGTGCCAGCAGCCCGACTAGCGATCCAGATACGCAGTATTTT. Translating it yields CASSPTSDPDTQYF.